A selection of T cell receptor beta chains follows, all from one sample in a study of blood T cell repertoires in COVID-19. Assay: immunoSEQ multiplex PCR; the TCRdb copy retains only in-frame clones and omits some. The repertoire holds around 240,000 clones, approximately 80% seen once, with approximately 1.3% in the top ten. Sequenced: peripheral blood. These receptors were obtained from a woman aged 40 to 50 who had recovered from COVID-19. Both conserved end residues are trimmed from each CDR3. Fields, in order: CDR3 protein, J gene, clone size, V gene. Not all rows give a size; the values are once, few, many and, for expanded clones, a class.

ASSIYGTGAYEQY,TRBJ2-7,.,TRBV19
ASSQDDAGNTGELF,TRBJ2-2,.,TRBV4-1
ASSLLAKNIQY,TRBJ2-4,.,TRBV3-1/TRBV3-2
ASSQLDSAGNTIY,TRBJ1-3,.,TRBV4-3
ASSLVAPTSWDEQF,TRBJ2-1,.,TRBV11-1
ASSRAGQGTEAF,TRBJ1-1,.,TRBV3-1/TRBV3-2
ASSPGTGIYNEKLF,TRBJ1-4,.,TRBV7-9
ASSSGTVYGYT,TRBJ1-2,.,TRBV2
ASSPDSISGEQF,TRBJ2-1,.,TRBV5-4
ASSYPEKSNQPQH,TRBJ1-5,.,TRBV6-6
ASSLIIGGEQY,TRBJ2-7,.,TRBV7-2
ASSGSSGTGELF,TRBJ2-2,.,TRBV18
ASSDDGATDTQY,TRBJ2-3,once,TRBV10-1
ASTPGATNEKLF,TRBJ1-4,.,TRBV28
ASTPEGDNSPLH,TRBJ1-6,.,TRBV2
ASSIETAGAGGYT,TRBJ1-2,.,TRBV19
ASSVGQYDPNYGYT,TRBJ1-2,.,TRBV2
ASSQGFGGSNYGYT,TRBJ1-2,.,TRBV3-1/TRBV3-2
ASSSQDDGGYGYT,TRBJ1-2,.,TRBV5-5
ASSLGLWDREDEQY,TRBJ2-7,.,TRBV11-2
ASSYDRAGANYGYT,TRBJ1-2,.,TRBV4-1
ASSQARQIGNTIY,TRBJ1-3,.,TRBV4-2
ASSLTPKEGYT,TRBJ1-2,.,TRBV11-2
AISESLSINEQF,TRBJ2-1,.,TRBV10-3
ASSYPRDRPSYEQY,TRBJ2-7,.,TRBV6-2/TRBV6-3
ASSLAGTSLNTGELF,TRBJ2-2,.,TRBV5-6
ASSLTGFDYEQY,TRBJ2-7,once,TRBV5-1
ASSLGRAGNTIY,TRBJ1-3,.,TRBV7-8
ASSGEGYNEQF,TRBJ2-1,.,TRBV18
ASSPTRTGGQAF,TRBJ1-1,.,TRBV6-5
SASGGGKIGEKLF,TRBJ1-4,once,TRBV20-1
ASSLSGGSYNEQF,TRBJ2-1,.,TRBV5-1
ATSVGGVRKQF,TRBJ2-1,.,TRBV6-2/TRBV6-3
ASSARIGGETQY,TRBJ2-5,.,TRBV2
ASSFQGINQPQH,TRBJ1-5,.,TRBV27